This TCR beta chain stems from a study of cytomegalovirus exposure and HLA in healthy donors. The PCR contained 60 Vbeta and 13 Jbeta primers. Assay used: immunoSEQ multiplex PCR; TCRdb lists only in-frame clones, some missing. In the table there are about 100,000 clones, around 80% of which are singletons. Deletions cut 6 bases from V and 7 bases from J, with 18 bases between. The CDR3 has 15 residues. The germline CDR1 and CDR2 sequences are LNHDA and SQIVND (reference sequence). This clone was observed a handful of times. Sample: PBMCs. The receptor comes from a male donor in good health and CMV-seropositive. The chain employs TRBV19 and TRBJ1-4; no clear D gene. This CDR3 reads CASSLPRAGSEKLFF. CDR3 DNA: TGTGCCAGTAGCCTACCGAGGGCTGGGAGTGAAAAACTGTTTTTT.